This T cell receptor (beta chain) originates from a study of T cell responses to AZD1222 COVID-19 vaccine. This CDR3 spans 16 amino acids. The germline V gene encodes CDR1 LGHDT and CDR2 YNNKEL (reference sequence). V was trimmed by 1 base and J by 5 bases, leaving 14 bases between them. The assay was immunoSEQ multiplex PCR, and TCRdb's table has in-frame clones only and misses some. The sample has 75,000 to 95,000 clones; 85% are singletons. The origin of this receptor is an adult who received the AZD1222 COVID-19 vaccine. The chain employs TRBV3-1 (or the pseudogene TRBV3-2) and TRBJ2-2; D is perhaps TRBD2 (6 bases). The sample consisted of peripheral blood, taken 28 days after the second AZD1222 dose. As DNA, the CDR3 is TGTGCCAGCAGCCAAGCCCAGGGTCGGGGGACCGGGGAGCTGTTTTTT. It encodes CASSQAQGRGTGELFF.